These 17 T cell receptor beta chains were sequenced from one sample in a study of blood T cell repertoires in COVID-19. Here immunoSEQ multiplex PCR was the method, and the copy in TCRdb shows in-frame clones only, minus some. In the table there are 240,000 or so clones, approximately 90% of which are singletons. Sequencing was carried out using peripheral blood. These receptors were collected from a woman in her forties who had recovered from COVID-19.

The V gene is TRBV19, the J gene TRBJ1-5; possibly TRBD1 for D (5 bases). Deletions cut 6 bases from V and 8 bases from J, with 20 bases between. This CDR3 is 15 amino acids long. Per the germline V gene, CDR1 is LNHDA and CDR2 is SQIVND (reference sequence). The DNA for the CDR3 is TGTGCCAGTAGCCCCCCCCCAAGGGGCCTAGAGCCCCAGCATTTT. As protein: CASSPPPRGLEPQHF.

J is TRBJ2-5 and V is TRBV24-1; 8 bases fit TRBD2. The CDR3 spans 15 residues. The junction had 8 bases not matched to a gene; V was cut back by 4 bases and J by 5 bases. Germline-derived CDR1 and CDR2 are KGHDR and SFDVKD. The CDR3 DNA sequence: TGTGCCACCAGTGACCCCGGGACTAGTATTGAGACCCAGTACTTC. It codes for CATSDPGTSIETQYF.

The chain couples TRBV27 to TRBJ1-1; D might be TRBD1 (6 bases). Trimming shortened V by 8 bases and J by 1 base, and 17 bases separated the two germline ends. The CDR3 contains 15 residues. Germline V gene data show CDR1 as MNHEY and CDR2 as SMNVEV (reference sequence). CDR3 sequence reads: CASAPLGGPNTEAFF. DNA for the CDR3: TGTGCCAGCGCCCCCCTGGGGGGGCCGAACACTGAAGCTTTCTTT.

The chain joins TRBV6-5 to TRBJ2-3, with D possibly TRBD2 on 6 matching bases. The germline V gene has CDR1 MNHEY and CDR2 SVGAGI. The length of the CDR3 is 15 residues. Trimming pared 6 bases from V and 0 bases from J, leaving 13 bases between. The CDR3 loop is CASSPRGPSTDTQYF. CDR3 coding DNA: TGTGCCAGCAGCCCGCGGGGCCCCAGCACAGATACGCAGTATTTT.

This CDR3 is CASSFGSHNEQFF. The CDR3 nucleotides read TGTGCCAGCAGTTTTGGGAGCCACAATGAGCAGTTCTTC. This chain links TRBV12-3 or TRBV12-4 with TRBJ2-1; D possibly corresponds to TRBD2 (5 bases). V shed 3 bases and J shed 5 bases, with 8 bases lying between them. The CDR3 is 13 amino acids.

This rearrangement joins TRBV6-6 to TRBJ2-7; D might be TRBD2 (6 bases). Trimming pared 4 bases from V and 0 bases from J, leaving 13 bases between. The V gene's germline CDR1 is MNHNY and CDR2 SVGAGI (reference sequence). The CDR3 is made up of 15 amino acids. The CDR3 bases are TGTGCCAGCAGTTCCAGGGACTGGGGCTCCTACGAGCAGTACGTC. This sequence encodes CASSSRDWGSYEQYV.

This clone has only one observation. V is TRBV11-3 and J is TRBJ2-3; 9 bases fit TRBD2. V was clipped by 5 bases and J by 2 bases; unmatched bases: 8. The CDR3 is 16 residues long. The germline V gene has CDR1 SGHNT and CDR2 YENEEA. The chain's CDR3 is CASSSRSSGNTDTQYF. The CDR3 DNA reads TGTGCCAGCAGCAGTAGATCTAGCGGGAACACAGATACGCAGTATTTT.

The chain links TRBV7-2 to TRBJ2-1; 12 nucleotides match TRBD2. The CDR3 is made up of 19 amino acids. The junction had 19 bases not matched to a gene; V was cut back by 5 bases and J by 8 bases. The germline CDR1 and CDR2 sequences are SGHTA and FQGNSA. DNA for the CDR3: TGTGCCAGCAGCCCCCGTGGGACTAGCGGGTCCTTCGTACGGGATGAGCAGTTCTTC. The encoded protein is CASSPRGTSGSFVRDEQFF.

The chain couples TRBV3-1 (or the pseudogene TRBV3-2) to TRBJ1-2; 10 nucleotides agree with TRBD1. CDR3 length: 15 residues. In germline, CDR1 is LGHDT, CDR2 YNNKEL (reference sequence). The V and J ends lost 2 bases and 8 bases, in that order; junction bases with no gene match: 8. Here the CDR3 DNA reads TGTGCCAGCAGCCAACCCGGGACAGGGGACTGGGGCTACACCTTC. It yields the protein CASSQPGTGDWGYTF.

This clone was detected a few times. This rearrangement joins TRBV4-2 to TRBJ1-3, with 9 positions matching TRBD1. The V gene's germline CDR1 is LGHNA and CDR2 YNFKEQ. The CDR3 spans 15 residues. The V segment lost 1 base and the J segment 4 bases; nucleotides outside the gene matches: 2. The CDR3 sequence is CASSQAGQGGNTIYF. Written as DNA, the CDR3 is TGTGCCAGCAGCCAAGCCGGACAGGGGGGAAACACCATATATTTT.

The chain uses TRBV19 and TRBJ2-3, with D possibly matching TRBD1 (7 bases). V shed 3 bases and J shed 2 bases, with 21 bases lying between them. This CDR3 spans 18 amino acids. Germline lookup yields CDR1 LNHDA and CDR2 SQIVND (reference sequence). The CDR3 coding sequence is TGTGCCAGTAGTATCCTAACAGGGGTCGGGGGATCCACAGATACGCAGTATTTT. It specifies CASSILTGVGGSTDTQYF.

J is TRBJ1-1 and V is TRBV3-1 (or the pseudogene TRBV3-2); D perhaps matches TRBD1 (6 bases). The ends were cut back, 0 bases at V and 6 bases at J, with 8 bases in the middle. The CDR3 consists of 13 residues. The germline V gene encodes CDR1 LGHDT and CDR2 YNNKEL (reference sequence). CDR3 amino acids: CASSQEYRAEAFF. The CDR3 DNA reads TGTGCCAGCAGCCAAGAATACAGGGCTGAAGCTTTCTTT.

The CDR3 coding sequence is TGTGCCAGCAGCCAAGATGCTAGCGGGAGCTCCTACGAGCAGTACGTC. Translation gives CASSQDASGSSYEQYV. This chain joins TRBV3-1 (or the pseudogene TRBV3-2) and TRBJ2-7, with 10 bases that match TRBD2. After removal of 0 bases from V and 0 bases from J, the junction contained 2 bases not matched to a gene. There are 16 residues in the CDR3. The germline V gene encodes CDR1 LGHDT and CDR2 YNNKEL (reference sequence).

The chain couples TRBV14 to TRBJ1-2; possible D gene TRBD1, 6 bases. This CDR3 is built from 14 residues. Germline values: CDR1 SGHDN, CDR2 FVKESK. The V gene lost 1 base and the J gene lost 8 bases, with 14 bases spanning the gap. CDR3 protein: CASSQGGGVLGYTF. The CDR3 coding sequence is TGTGCCAGCAGCCAAGGCGGGGGCGTGTTGGGCTACACCTTC.

This chain connects TRBV6-2 or TRBV6-3 to TRBJ1-2; D remains ambiguous. The CDR3 is 13 amino acids. CDR1 and CDR2 (germline): MNHEY, SVGEGT. V was clipped by 4 bases and J by 2 bases, with 8 bases between them. CDR3 bases: TGTGCCAGCAGTTGGCGGCAGAACTATGGCTACACCTTC. Protein sequence: CASSWRQNYGYTF.

This clone appeared many times. The genes are TRBV4-1 and TRBJ2-1; a possible D gene is TRBD2 (6 bases). The V end was cut by 4 bases, the J end by 2 bases, with 6 bases between. Germline assignment: CDR1 MGHRA and CDR2 YSYEKL. CDR3 size: 13 residues. CDR3: CASSPGAYNEQFF. CDR3 in DNA: TGCGCCAGCAGCCCGGGAGCCTACAATGAGCAGTTCTTC.

This chain uses TRBV6-2 or TRBV6-3 with TRBJ1-1; 9 positions match TRBD1. The J segment lost 4 bases and the V segment lost 5 bases, leaving 5 bases of the junction unmatched. This CDR3 spans 14 amino acids. Germline-derived CDR1 and CDR2 are MNHEY and SVGEGT. Here the CDR3 reads CASSHRGLSTEAFF. CDR3 DNA sequence: TGTGCCAGCAGTCACAGGGGGCTTAGCACTGAAGCTTTCTTT.